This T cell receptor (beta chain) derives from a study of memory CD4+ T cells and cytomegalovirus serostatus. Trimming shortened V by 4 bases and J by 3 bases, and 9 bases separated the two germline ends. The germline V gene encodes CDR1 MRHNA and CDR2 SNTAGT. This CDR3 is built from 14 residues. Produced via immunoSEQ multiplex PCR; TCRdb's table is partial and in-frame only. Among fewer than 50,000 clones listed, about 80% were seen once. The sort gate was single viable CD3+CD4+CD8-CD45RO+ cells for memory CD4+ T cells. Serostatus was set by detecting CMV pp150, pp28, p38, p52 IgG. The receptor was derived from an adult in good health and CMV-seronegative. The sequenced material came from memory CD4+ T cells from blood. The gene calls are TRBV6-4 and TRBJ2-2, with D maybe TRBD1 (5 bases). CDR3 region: CASSAQGDTGELFF. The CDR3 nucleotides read TGTGCCAGCAGTGCCCAGGGTGACACCGGGGAGCTGTTTTTT.